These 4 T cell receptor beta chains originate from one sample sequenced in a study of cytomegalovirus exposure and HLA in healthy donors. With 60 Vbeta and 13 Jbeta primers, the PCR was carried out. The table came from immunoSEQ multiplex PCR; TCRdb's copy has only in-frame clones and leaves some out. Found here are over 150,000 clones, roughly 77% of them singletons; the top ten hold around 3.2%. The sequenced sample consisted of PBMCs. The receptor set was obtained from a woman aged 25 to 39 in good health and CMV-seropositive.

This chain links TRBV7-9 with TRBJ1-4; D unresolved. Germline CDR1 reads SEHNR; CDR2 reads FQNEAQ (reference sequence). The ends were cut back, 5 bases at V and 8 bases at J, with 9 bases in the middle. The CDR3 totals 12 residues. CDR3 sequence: CASSRGYEKLFF. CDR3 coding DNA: TGTGCCAGCAGCAGAGGATACGAAAAACTGTTTTTT.

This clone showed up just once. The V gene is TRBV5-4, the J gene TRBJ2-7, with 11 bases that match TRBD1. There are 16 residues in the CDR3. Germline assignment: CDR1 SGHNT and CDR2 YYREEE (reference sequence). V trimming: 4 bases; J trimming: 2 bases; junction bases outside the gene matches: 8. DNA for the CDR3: TGTGCCAGCAGCCTGGGGACAGGGGGTTATACCTACGAGCAGTACTTC. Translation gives CASSLGTGGYTYEQYF.

CDR3 DNA sequence: TGCACCCCGTTACGGAATGGAGTGCAGTACTTC. It encodes CTPLRNGVQYF. The chain is built from TRBV20-1 and TRBJ2-7; D is uncertain. In germline, CDR1 is DFQATT, CDR2 SNEGSKA (reference sequence). The CDR3 is 11 residues long.

CDR3 residues: CASSGTSGKETQYF. DNA of the CDR3: TGTGCCAGCAGTGGGACTAGCGGGAAAGAGACCCAGTACTTC. The gene calls are TRBV28 and TRBJ2-5; 13 nucleotides agree with TRBD2. The CDR3 covers 14 residues. Germline CDR1 reads MDHEN; CDR2 reads SYDVKM. V lost 5 bases, J lost 3 bases, and 0 bases stayed unmatched.